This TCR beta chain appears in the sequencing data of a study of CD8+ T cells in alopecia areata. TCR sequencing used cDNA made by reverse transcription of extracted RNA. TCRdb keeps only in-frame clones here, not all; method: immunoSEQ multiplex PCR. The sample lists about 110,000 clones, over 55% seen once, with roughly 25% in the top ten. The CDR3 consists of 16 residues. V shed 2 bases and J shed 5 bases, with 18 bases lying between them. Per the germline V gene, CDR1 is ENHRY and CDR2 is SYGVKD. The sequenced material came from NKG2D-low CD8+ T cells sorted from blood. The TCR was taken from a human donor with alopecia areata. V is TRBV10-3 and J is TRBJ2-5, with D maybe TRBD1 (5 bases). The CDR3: CAISETTERFGETQYF. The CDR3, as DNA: TGTGCCATCAGTGAGACGACAGAACGGTTTGGGGAGACCCAGTACTTC.